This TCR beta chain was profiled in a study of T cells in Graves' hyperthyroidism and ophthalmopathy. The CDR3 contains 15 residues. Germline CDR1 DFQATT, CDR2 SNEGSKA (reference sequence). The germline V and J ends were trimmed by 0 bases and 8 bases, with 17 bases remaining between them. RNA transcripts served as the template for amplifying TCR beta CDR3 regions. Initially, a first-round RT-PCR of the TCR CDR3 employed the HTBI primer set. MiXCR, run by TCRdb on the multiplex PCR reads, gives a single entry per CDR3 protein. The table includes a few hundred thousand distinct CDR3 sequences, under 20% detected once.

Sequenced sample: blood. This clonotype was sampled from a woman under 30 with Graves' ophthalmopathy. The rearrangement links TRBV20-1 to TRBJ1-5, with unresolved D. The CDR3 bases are TGCAGTGCTAGAGATCAAGGGCCGAAGGGCAAGCCCCAGCATTTT. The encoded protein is CSARDQGPKGKPQHF.